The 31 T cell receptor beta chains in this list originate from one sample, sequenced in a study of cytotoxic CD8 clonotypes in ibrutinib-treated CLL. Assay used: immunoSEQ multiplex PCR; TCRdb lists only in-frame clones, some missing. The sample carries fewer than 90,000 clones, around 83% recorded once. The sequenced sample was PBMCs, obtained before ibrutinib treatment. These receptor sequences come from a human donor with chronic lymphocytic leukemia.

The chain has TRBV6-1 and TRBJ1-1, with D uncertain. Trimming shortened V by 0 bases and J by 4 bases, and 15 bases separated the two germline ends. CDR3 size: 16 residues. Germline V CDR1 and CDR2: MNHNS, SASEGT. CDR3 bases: TGTGCCAGCAGTGAAGCGGGGAGGTCCTTCAGCACTGAAGCTTTCTTT. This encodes CASSEAGRSFSTEAFF.

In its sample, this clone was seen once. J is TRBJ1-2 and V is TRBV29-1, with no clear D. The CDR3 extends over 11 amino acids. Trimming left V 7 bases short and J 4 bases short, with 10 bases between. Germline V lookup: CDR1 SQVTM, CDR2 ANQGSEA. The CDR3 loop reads CSGELSYGYTF. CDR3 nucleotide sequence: TGCAGCGGGGAACTGAGCTATGGCTACACCTTC.

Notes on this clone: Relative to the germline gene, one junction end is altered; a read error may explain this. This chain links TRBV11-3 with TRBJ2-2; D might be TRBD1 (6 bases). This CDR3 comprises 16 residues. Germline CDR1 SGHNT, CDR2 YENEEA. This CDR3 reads CASSLTWGGGTGELFF. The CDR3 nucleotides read TGTGCCAGCAGCTTAACCTGGGGTGGGGGCACCGGAGAGCTGTTTTTT.

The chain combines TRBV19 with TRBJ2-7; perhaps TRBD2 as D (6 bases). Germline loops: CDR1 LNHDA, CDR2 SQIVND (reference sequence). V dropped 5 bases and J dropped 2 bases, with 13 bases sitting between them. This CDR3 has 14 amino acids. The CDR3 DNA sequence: TGTGCCAGTAGTCGGGGCGCGGGGACCTACGAGCAGTACTTC. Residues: CASSRGAGTYEQYF.

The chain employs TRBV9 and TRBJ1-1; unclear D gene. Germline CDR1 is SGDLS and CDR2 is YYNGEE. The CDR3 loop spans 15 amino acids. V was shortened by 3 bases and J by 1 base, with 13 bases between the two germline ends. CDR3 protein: CASSALAEPNTEAFF. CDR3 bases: TGTGCCAGCAGCGCCCTCGCGGAACCGAACACTGAAGCTTTCTTT.

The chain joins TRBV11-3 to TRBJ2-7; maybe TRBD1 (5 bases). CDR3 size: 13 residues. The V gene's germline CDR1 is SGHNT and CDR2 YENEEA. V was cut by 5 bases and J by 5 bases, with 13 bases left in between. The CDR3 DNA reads TGTGCCAGCAGCCACCTCTGGGGCCACGAGCAGTACTTC. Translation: CASSHLWGHEQYF.

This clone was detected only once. The CDR3 loop is CASSLGTTRNNEQFF. DNA of the CDR3: TGTGCCAGCAGCTTAGGGACGACTAGGAACAATGAGCAGTTCTTC. The J gene is TRBJ2-1, the V gene TRBV7-2, with D maybe TRBD2 (6 bases). V lost 1 base, J lost 5 bases, and 12 bases lay in between. The CDR3 length is 15 residues. The germline CDR1 and CDR2 sequences are SGHTA and FQGNSA.

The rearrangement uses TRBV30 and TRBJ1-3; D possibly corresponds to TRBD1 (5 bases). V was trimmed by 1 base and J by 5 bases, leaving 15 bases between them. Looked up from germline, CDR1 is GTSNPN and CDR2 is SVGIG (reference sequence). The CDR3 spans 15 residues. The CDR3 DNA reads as TGTGCCTGGAGTGGCCGAAGGGGCATCAGAAACACCATATATTTT. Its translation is CAWSGRRGIRNTIYF.

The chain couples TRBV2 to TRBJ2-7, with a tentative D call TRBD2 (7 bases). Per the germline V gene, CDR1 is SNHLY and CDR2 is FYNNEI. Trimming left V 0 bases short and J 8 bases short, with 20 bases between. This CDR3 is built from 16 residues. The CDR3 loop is CASSEAGAGVIRKQYF. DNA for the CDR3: TGTGCCAGCAGTGAAGCGGGGGCGGGAGTGATCCGTAAGCAGTACTTC. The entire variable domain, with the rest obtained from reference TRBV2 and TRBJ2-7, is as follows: EPEVTQTPSHQVTQMGQEVILRCVPISNHLYFYWYRQILGQKVEFLVSFYNNEISEKSEIFDDQFSVERPDGSNFTLKIRSTKLEDSAMYFCASSEAGAGVIRKQYFGPGTRLTVT.

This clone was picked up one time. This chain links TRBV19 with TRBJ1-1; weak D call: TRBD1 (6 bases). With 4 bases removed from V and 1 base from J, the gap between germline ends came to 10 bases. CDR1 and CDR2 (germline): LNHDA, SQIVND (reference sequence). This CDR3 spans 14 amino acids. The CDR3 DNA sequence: TGTGCCAGTAGTACGTCGACAGGGAACACTGAAGCTTTCTTT. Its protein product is CASSTSTGNTEAFF.

The CDR3 bases are TGTGCCAGCAGTCTCCCACAGGTGTATGGCTACACCTTC. Its translation is CASSLPQVYGYTF. The chain is built from TRBV27 and TRBJ1-2, with D possibly being TRBD1 (5 bases). CDR1 is MNHEY, CDR2 SMNVEV, per germline (reference sequence). V was pared by 5 bases and J by 5 bases, with 12 bases between. This CDR3 has 13 residues.

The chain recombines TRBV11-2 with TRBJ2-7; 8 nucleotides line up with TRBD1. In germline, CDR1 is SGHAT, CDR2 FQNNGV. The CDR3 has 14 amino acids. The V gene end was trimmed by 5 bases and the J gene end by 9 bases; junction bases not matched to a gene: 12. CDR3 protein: CASSPGQGSYRQYF. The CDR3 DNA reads TGTGCCAGCAGCCCCGGACAGGGAAGCTATCGGCAGTACTTC.

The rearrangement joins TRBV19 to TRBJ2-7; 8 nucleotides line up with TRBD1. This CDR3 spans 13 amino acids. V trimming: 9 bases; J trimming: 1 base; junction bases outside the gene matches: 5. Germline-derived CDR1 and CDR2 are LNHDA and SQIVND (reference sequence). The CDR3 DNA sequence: TGTGCCAGCATGGACAGGGCATCCTACGAGCAGTACTTC. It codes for CASMDRASYEQYF.

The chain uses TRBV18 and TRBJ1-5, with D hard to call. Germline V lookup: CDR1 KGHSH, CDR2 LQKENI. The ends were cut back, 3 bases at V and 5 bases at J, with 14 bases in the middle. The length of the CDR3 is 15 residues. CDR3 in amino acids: CASSPNANLDQPQHF. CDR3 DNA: TGTGCCAGCTCACCGAACGCTAATTTAGATCAGCCCCAGCATTTT. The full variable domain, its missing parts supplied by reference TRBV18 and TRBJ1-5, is NAGVMQNPRHLVRRRGQEARLRCSPMKGHSHVYWYRQLPEEGLKFMVYLQKENIIDESGMPKERFSAEFPKEGPSILRIQQVVRGDSAAYFCASSPNANLDQPQHFGDGTRLSIL.

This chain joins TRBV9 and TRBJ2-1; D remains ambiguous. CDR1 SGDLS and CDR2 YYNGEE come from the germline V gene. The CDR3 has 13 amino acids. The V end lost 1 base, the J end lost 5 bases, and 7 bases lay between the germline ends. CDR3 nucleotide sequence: TGTGCCAGCAGCGTAAGCCAAAACAATGAGCAGTTCTTC. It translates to CASSVSQNNEQFF.

CDR3 region: CASSSDSANQPQHF. CDR3 nucleotide sequence: TGTGCCAGCAGCTCCGACAGTGCCAATCAGCCCCAGCATTTT. The J gene is TRBJ1-5, the V gene TRBV7-8, with D tentatively TRBD1 (5 bases). Looked up from germline, CDR1 is SGHVS and CDR2 is FQNEAQ. Trimming left V 4 bases short and J 3 bases short, with 10 bases between. The CDR3 totals 14 residues.

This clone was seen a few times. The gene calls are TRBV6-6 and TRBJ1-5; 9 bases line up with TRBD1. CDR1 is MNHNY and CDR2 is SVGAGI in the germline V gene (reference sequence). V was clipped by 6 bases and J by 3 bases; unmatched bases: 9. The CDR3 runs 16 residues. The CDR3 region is CASSPIGQGYNQPQHF. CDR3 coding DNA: TGTGCCAGCAGCCCCATAGGACAGGGGTACAATCAGCCCCAGCATTTT.

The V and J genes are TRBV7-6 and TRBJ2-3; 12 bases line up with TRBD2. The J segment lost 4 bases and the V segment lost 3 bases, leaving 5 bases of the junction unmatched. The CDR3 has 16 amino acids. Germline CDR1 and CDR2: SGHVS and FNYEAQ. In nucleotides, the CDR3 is TGTGCCAGCAGCTTTCGACTAGCGGGAGTTCCAGATACGCAGTATTTT. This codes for CASSFRLAGVPDTQYF.

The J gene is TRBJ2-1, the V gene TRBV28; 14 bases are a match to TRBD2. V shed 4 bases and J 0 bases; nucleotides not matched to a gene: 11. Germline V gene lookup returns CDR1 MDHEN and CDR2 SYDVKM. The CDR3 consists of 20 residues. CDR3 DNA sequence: TGTGCCAGCAGTTCATATTCGGGAGGGACTAGCGGGAGCTCCTACAATGAGCAGTTCTTC. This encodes CASSSYSGGTSGSSYNEQFF.

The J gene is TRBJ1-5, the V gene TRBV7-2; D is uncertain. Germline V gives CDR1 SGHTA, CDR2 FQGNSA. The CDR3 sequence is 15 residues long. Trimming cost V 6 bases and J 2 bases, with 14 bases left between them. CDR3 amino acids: CASSPRLGGNQPQHF. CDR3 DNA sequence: TGTGCCAGCAGTCCCCGGCTTGGGGGCAATCAGCCCCAGCATTTT.

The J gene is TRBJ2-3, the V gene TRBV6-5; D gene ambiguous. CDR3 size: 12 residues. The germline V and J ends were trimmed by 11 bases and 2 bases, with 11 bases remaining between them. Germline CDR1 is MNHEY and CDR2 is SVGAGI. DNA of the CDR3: TGTGCCGCCCGTAGGGACACAGATACGCAGTATTTT. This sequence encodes CAARRDTDTQYF.

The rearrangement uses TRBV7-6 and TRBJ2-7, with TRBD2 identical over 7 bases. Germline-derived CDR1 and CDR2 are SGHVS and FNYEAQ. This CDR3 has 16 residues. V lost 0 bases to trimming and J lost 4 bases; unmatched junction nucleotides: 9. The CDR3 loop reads CASSLAGGGDYYEQYF. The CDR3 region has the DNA TGTGCCAGCAGCTTAGCTGGGGGAGGGGACTATTACGAGCAGTACTTC.

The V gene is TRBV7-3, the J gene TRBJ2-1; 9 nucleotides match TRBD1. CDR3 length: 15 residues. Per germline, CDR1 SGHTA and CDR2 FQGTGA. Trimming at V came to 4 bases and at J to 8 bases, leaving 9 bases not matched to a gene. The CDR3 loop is CASSSGQGKRDEQFF. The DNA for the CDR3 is TGTGCCAGCAGCTCGGGACAGGGTAAAAGGGATGAGCAGTTCTTC.

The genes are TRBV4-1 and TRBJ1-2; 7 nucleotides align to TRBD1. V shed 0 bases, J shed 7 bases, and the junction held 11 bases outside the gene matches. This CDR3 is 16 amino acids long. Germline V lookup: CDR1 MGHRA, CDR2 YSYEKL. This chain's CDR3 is CASSQEGLQGVGGYTF. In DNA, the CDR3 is TGCGCCAGCAGCCAAGAGGGCCTTCAGGGGGTTGGTGGCTACACCTTC.

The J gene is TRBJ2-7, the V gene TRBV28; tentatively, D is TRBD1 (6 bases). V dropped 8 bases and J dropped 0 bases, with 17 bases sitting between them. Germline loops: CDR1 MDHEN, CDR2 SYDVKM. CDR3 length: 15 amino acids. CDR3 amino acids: CASYGGHPSSYEQYF. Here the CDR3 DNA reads TGTGCCAGCTATGGGGGACACCCAAGCTCCTACGAGCAGTACTTC.

The CDR3 region has the DNA TGTGCCAGCAGCACAGGGGCACCTGGAAACACCATATATTTT. Translated: CASSTGAPGNTIYF. The V and J genes are TRBV6-1 and TRBJ1-3, with 7 bases matching TRBD1. The CDR3 has 14 residues. V lost 6 bases and J lost 2; bases outside the gene matches: 4. Germline CDR1 is MNHNS and CDR2 is SASEGT.

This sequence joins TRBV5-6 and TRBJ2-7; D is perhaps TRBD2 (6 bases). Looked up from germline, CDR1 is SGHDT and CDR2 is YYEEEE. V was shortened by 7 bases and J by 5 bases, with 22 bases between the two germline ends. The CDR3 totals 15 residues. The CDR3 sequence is CASDARGGIVHEQYF. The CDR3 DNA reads TGTGCCAGCGATGCCCGGGGCGGGATTGTCCACGAGCAGTACTTC.

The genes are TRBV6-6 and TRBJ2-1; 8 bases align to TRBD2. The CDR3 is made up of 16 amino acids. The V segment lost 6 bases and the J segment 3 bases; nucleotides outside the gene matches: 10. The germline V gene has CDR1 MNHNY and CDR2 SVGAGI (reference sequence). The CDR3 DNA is TGTGCCAGCAGCGCAGCAGGAGCGGGAGTCTACAATGAGCAGTTCTTC. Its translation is CASSAAGAGVYNEQFF.

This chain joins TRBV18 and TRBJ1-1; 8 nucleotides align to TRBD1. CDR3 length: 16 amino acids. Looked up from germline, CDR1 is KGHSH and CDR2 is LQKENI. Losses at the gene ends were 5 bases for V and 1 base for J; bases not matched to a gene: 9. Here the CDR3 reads CASSAGRTGTNTEAFF. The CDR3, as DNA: TGTGCCAGCTCAGCCGGAAGGACAGGGACGAACACTGAAGCTTTCTTT.

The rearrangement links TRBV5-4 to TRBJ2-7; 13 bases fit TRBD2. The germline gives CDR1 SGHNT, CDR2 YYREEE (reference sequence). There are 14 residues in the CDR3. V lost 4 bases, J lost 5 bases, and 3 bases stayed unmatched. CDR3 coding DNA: TGTGCCAGCAGCCCGACTAGCGGGAGGCACGAGCAGTACTTC. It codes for CASSPTSGRHEQYF.

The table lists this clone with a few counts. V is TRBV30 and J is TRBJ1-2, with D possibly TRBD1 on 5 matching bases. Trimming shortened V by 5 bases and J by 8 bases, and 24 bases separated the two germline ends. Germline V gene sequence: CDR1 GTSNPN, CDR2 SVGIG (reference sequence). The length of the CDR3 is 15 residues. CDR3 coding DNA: TGTGCCTGGTTCTACGACAGCGCCGCTCCTATGGGCTACACCTTC. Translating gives CAWFYDSAAPMGYTF.